One and the same sample provided the 28 T cell receptor beta chains below, sequenced in a study of cytomegalovirus exposure and HLA in healthy donors. This PCR relied on a set of 60 Vbeta primers and 13 Jbeta primers. The data were produced by immunoSEQ multiplex PCR, yet TCRdb's version contains in-frame clones alone and is incomplete. This sample carries under 200,000 clones, around four fifths of them seen once, and the ten largest clones take over 3%. Specimen: PBMCs. The receptors stem from a female donor in good health and CMV-seronegative.

The chain uses TRBV7-2 and TRBJ2-2; TRBD2 matches at 8 bases. The CDR3 sequence is 16 residues long. The V gene's germline CDR1 is SGHTA and CDR2 FQGNSA. Trimming took 3 bases from V and 1 from J; bases not matched to a gene: 4. CDR3 bases: TGTGCCAGCAGCTTCGTCGGGGGGGAGAACACCGGGGAGCTGTTTTTT. Amino acids: CASSFVGGENTGELFF.

V is TRBV9 and J is TRBJ1-1; weak D call: TRBD1 (5 bases). In germline, CDR1 is SGDLS, CDR2 YYNGEE. V was cut by 3 bases and J by 5 bases, with 11 bases left in between. The CDR3 is 13 amino acids. CDR3 bases: TGTGCCAGCAGCGGCACGCGGGGGACTGAAGCTTTCTTT. It translates to CASSGTRGTEAFF.

The count of this clone is one. The chain carries TRBV5-4 and TRBJ1-1; 7 nucleotides line up with TRBD1. Germline V gene data show CDR1 as SGHNT and CDR2 as YYREEE (reference sequence). V was pared by 4 bases and J by 0 bases, with 6 bases of the junction left unmatched. This CDR3 is 15 amino acids long. The CDR3 DNA reads as TGTGCCAGCAGCCCTTCCGACAGGGTGAACACTGAAGCTTTCTTT. It codes for CASSPSDRVNTEAFF.

The chain joins TRBV6-4 to TRBJ1-1; 7 positions match TRBD1. The length of the CDR3 is 17 residues. Looked up from germline, CDR1 is MRHNA and CDR2 is SNTAGT. After removal of 2 bases from V and 1 base from J, the junction contained 10 bases not matched to a gene. CDR3 amino acids: CASSDHTPDRRNTEAFF. The CDR3 DNA reads TGTGCCAGCAGTGACCATACCCCGGACAGGCGGAACACTGAAGCTTTCTTT.

J is TRBJ2-3 and V is TRBV6-5; D gene unclear. V lost 2 bases, J lost 2 bases, and 8 bases lay in between. CDR1 is MNHEY, CDR2 SVGAGI, per germline. The CDR3 covers 14 residues. The CDR3 region has the DNA TGTGCCAGCAGTTACGTCAGTCCCACAGATACGCAGTATTTT. It is translated as CASSYVSPTDTQYF.

This chain links TRBV7-9 with TRBJ2-2; 7 bases are a match to TRBD2. Germline lookup yields CDR1 SEHNR and CDR2 FQNEAQ (reference sequence). J was trimmed by 6 bases and V by 4 bases; bases with no gene match: 5. The CDR3 is 14 residues long. This CDR3 is CASSSSGKAGELFF. For the CDR3, the DNA is TGTGCCAGCAGCTCGAGCGGGAAAGCCGGGGAGCTGTTTTTT.

This clone has a handful of counts. CDR3 nucleotide sequence: TGCGCCAGCAGCCAAGAAACAACAGGCACCAATCAGCCCCAGCATTTT. This encodes CASSQETTGTNQPQHF. The rearrangement uses TRBV4-1 and TRBJ1-5, with D possibly TRBD1 on 5 matching bases. Deletions cut 0 bases from V and 3 bases from J, with 12 bases between. There are 16 residues in the CDR3. Germline V gives CDR1 MGHRA, CDR2 YSYEKL.

The chain recombines TRBV6-5 with TRBJ2-5; the D gene is possibly TRBD2 (6 bases). CDR1 is MNHEY, CDR2 SVGAGI, per germline. The CDR3 extends over 15 amino acids. V dropped 0 bases and J dropped 4 bases, with 12 bases sitting between them. Here the CDR3 DNA reads TGTGCCAGCAGTTACTCCCGGGACTCCCGAGAGACCCAGTACTTC. It yields the protein CASSYSRDSRETQYF.

V and J are TRBV7-6 and TRBJ1-1; maybe TRBD1 (6 bases). Germline CDR1 and CDR2: SGHVS and FNYEAQ. This CDR3 has 14 residues. V lost 3 bases to trimming and J lost 3 bases, with 11 bases between them. CDR3 in DNA: TGTGCCAGCAGCTTGGGGGGGCCGGACACTGAAGCTTTCTTT. Its translation: CASSLGGPDTEAFF.

This clone was seen only a few times. The chain recombines TRBV5-4 with TRBJ2-3, with 9 positions matching TRBD1. The length of the CDR3 is 15 residues. CDR1 SGHNT and CDR2 YYREEE come from the germline V gene (reference sequence). V gave up 4 bases and J gave up 1 base; unmatched junction bases: 4. CDR3 residues: CASSHTGGGTDTQYF. DNA of the CDR3: TGTGCCAGCAGCCACACAGGGGGCGGCACAGATACGCAGTATTTT.

The chain links TRBV10-3 to TRBJ2-7, with a tentative D call TRBD2 (6 bases). The CDR3 totals 12 residues. V lost 5 bases to trimming and J lost 6 bases, with 11 bases between them. The germline CDR1 and CDR2 sequences are ENHRY and SYGVKD. The CDR3 loop is CAISRDFSEQYF. CDR3 bases: TGTGCCATCAGTCGGGACTTCTCCGAGCAGTACTTC.

This clone was recorded a few times. V gene TRBV30 combines with J gene TRBJ2-7; no clear D. From germline, CDR1 is GTSNPN and CDR2 SVGIG (reference sequence). The CDR3 runs to 11 residues. Trimming cost V 2 bases and J 9 bases, with 11 bases left between them. DNA of the CDR3: TGTGCCTGGAGTCACCGAGACATGCAGTACTTC. Encoded protein: CAWSHRDMQYF.

The V and J genes are TRBV7-2 and TRBJ1-3; D is unresolved. Per germline, CDR1 SGHTA and CDR2 FQGNSA. The CDR3 has 16 residues. Between the trimmed V and J ends, which lost 5 bases and 0 bases, there was a span of 14 bases. DNA for the CDR3: TGTGCCAGCAGCGCCATGACTGCGAGCTCTGGAAACACCATATATTTT. Translating it yields CASSAMTASSGNTIYF.

The rearrangement joins TRBV28 to TRBJ1-5; no firm D call. This CDR3 is built from 14 residues. Trimming removed 3 bases at V and 2 bases at J, with 8 bases between. In germline, CDR1 is MDHEN, CDR2 SYDVKM. The CDR3 DNA follows: TGTGCCAGCAGTTTGGTACGGGGCAATCAGCCCCAGCATTTT. Encoded protein: CASSLVRGNQPQHF. The full variable domain, in which reference TRBV28 and TRBJ1-5 provide the parts outside the CDR3, is DVKVTQSSRYLVKRTGEKVFLECVQDMDHENMFWYRQDPGLGLRLIYFSYDVKMKEKGDIPEGYSVSREKKERFSLILESASTNQTSMYLCASSLVRGNQPQHFGDGTRLSIL.

With regard to this clone: Other DNA sequences in this specimen translate into the identical CDR3. The chain carries TRBV7-9 and TRBJ2-3, with D possibly being TRBD1 (7 bases). In germline, CDR1 is SEHNR, CDR2 FQNEAQ (reference sequence). Trimming left V 11 bases short and J 2 bases short, with 17 bases between. The length of the CDR3 is 14 residues. CDR3 nucleotide sequence: TGTGCCCTGCAGGGGGGACTCTACACAGATACGCAGTATTTT. It is translated as CALQGGLYTDTQYF.

The rearrangement joins TRBV10-1 to TRBJ1-1, with TRBD1 matching over 7 bases. CDR3 size: 13 residues. V was pared by 4 bases and J by 3 bases, with 2 bases of the junction left unmatched. CDR1 and CDR2 (germline): WNHNN, SYGVQD (reference sequence). The CDR3 spells CASSVQGDTEAFF. Here the CDR3 DNA reads TGCGCCAGCAGTGTTCAGGGGGACACTGAAGCTTTCTTT.

This chain joins TRBV6-5 and TRBJ2-7; 9 bases fit TRBD2. CDR1 and CDR2 (germline): MNHEY, SVGAGI. With 2 bases clipped from V and 6 bases from J, the junction kept 11 bases outside the gene matches. CDR3 length: 16 amino acids. CDR3 protein: CASSYGSGGGAFEQYF. DNA for the CDR3: TGTGCCAGCAGTTACGGCTCTGGCGGGGGGGCTTTCGAGCAGTACTTC.

This clone was picked up a small number of times. This chain links TRBV7-9 with TRBJ1-1; perhaps TRBD1 as D (6 bases). Germline CDR1 reads SEHNR; CDR2 reads FQNEAQ (reference sequence). Trimming removed 5 bases at V and 8 bases at J, with 12 bases between. The CDR3 has 12 amino acids. CDR3: CASSPTGTEAFF. The CDR3 DNA is TGTGCCAGCAGCCCGACGGGGACAGAAGCTTTCTTT.

The J gene is TRBJ2-7, the V gene TRBV7-2; D perhaps matches TRBD1 (6 bases). In germline, CDR1 is SGHTA, CDR2 FQGNSA. Deletions cut 4 bases from V and 3 bases from J, with 16 bases between. The CDR3 is made up of 15 amino acids. As DNA, the CDR3 is TGTGCCAGCAGCTCACAGGGAACTTCTTACTACGAGCAGTACTTC. This sequence encodes CASSSQGTSYYEQYF.

This clone was seen once. DNA of the CDR3: TGCAGCGCCGACGACAGGGTGAACACTGAAGCTTTCTTT. It encodes CSADDRVNTEAFF. The chain uses TRBV29-1 and TRBJ1-1; 7 nucleotides agree with TRBD1. Germline values: CDR1 SQVTM, CDR2 ANQGSEA. V trimming: 7 bases; J trimming: 0 bases; junction bases outside the gene matches: 5. This CDR3 contains 13 residues.

The V call is TRBV5-1, the J call TRBJ1-4, with TRBD1 identical over 7 bases. J gave up 5 bases and V 0 bases, and 7 bases lay outside the gene matches. Germline V gene sequence: CDR1 SGHRS, CDR2 YFSETQ. The CDR3 has 16 residues. The CDR3 region is CASSLARGQANEKLFF. Here the CDR3 DNA reads TGCGCCAGCAGCTTGGCCAGAGGACAGGCCAATGAAAAACTGTTTTTT.

V is TRBV12-2 and J is TRBJ1-5; the DNA was not compared with TRBD1, the D call given in the table. TRBV12-2 is tagged as a pseudogene. The CDR3 has 17 amino acids. CDR3 nucleotides: TGTGCAAGTCGTCCTCGGGTAGTGTACAGGGGCAATCAGCCCCAGCATTTT. It codes for CASRPRVVYRGNQPQHF.

V and J are TRBV15 and TRBJ1-6; the D is unclear. The CDR3 is 15 residues long. V was cut by 5 bases and J by 10 bases, with 18 bases left in between. In germline, CDR1 is LNHNV, CDR2 YYDKDF (reference sequence). The CDR3 is CATSQEPGGSSPLHF. CDR3 coding DNA: TGTGCCACCAGCCAAGAACCCGGTGGTAGCTCACCCCTCCACTTT.

The CDR3 is CASSSGTATDTQYF. DNA for the CDR3: TGTGCCAGCAGTTCCGGGACAGCCACAGATACGCAGTATTTT. The chain joins TRBV2 to TRBJ2-3, with 7 bases matching TRBD1. The germline gives CDR1 SNHLY, CDR2 FYNNEI. V gave up 5 bases and J gave up 2 bases; unmatched junction bases: 4. The CDR3 consists of 14 residues. The variable domain in full, with the rest retrieved from reference TRBV2 and TRBJ2-3, is EPEVTQTPSHQVTQMGQEVILRCVPISNHLYFYWYRQILGQKVEFLVSFYNNEISEKSEIFDDQFSVERPDGSNFTLKIRSTKLEDSAMYFCASSSGTATDTQYFGPGTRLTVL.

The J gene is TRBJ2-7, the V gene TRBV10-3; maybe TRBD2 (6 bases). V lost 0 bases and J 0 bases, leaving 6 bases between the germline ends. This CDR3 is 14 amino acids long. The germline CDR1 and CDR2 sequences are ENHRY and SYGVKD. The CDR3 loop is CAISESGGSYEQYF. The DNA of the CDR3 is TGTGCCATCAGTGAGTCGGGGGGCTCCTACGAGCAGTACTTC.

The chain recombines TRBV4-1 with TRBJ2-5; TRBD2 is a possible D gene (6 bases). The tail of the sequence fits TRBJ2-7 better, so the J call may be wrong. The CDR3 length is 15 residues. CDR1 is MGHRA and CDR2 is YSYEKL in the germline V gene. For the CDR3, the DNA is TGCGCCAGCAGCCAAGATGACGGGAGTGGCTACGAGCAGTACTTC. Its translation: CASSQDDGSGYEQYF.

In DNA form, the CDR3 reads TGCAGCGTAGCGGGGACGATCCAAGAGACCCAGTACTTC. Encoded protein: CSVAGTIQETQYF. The V call is TRBV29-1, the J call TRBJ2-5; 7 bases map to TRBD2. The V gene end was trimmed by 6 bases and the J gene end by 1 base; junction bases not matched to a gene: 5. The CDR3 extends over 13 amino acids. Germline V gives CDR1 SQVTM, CDR2 ANQGSEA.

The chain employs TRBV30 and TRBJ1-3; D not certain. The CDR3 has 15 amino acids. V was shortened by 2 bases and J by 0 bases, with 11 bases between the two germline ends. The germline gives CDR1 GTSNPN, CDR2 SVGIG (reference sequence). Written as DNA, the CDR3 is TGTGCCTGGAGTAAAGGCGGGGTCTCTGGAAACACCATATATTTT. Translated: CAWSKGGVSGNTIYF.